The count of the clone carrying this T cell receptor (beta chain) is one. These data are taken from a study of blood T cell repertoires in COVID-19. Study overall: PBMCs, B-cell-depleted T cells, or T cells were the source of the cDNA or gDNA that made up the material.

CDR3 length: 14 residues. Germline CDR1 LNHDA, CDR2 SQIVND (reference sequence). V lost 1 base and J lost 4, with 10 bases in between. Original analysis: Reference gene primer amplification gave nucleated cell count estimates. Assay: immunoSEQ multiplex PCR; the TCRdb copy retains only in-frame clones and omits some. V and J calls and clone size come straight from that table; D and trimming were deduced from the DNA. The data contain about 90,000 clones, 75% to 95% of them singletons. Material: peripheral blood. This sequence originates from a human donor with active COVID-19. The donor label of this sample is uncertain. The chain uses TRBV19 and TRBJ1-2, with D possibly TRBD1 on 6 matching bases. The CDR3 DNA reads TGTGCCAGTAGTATAGGGGACATTACCTATGGCTACACCTTC. Translation gives CASSIGDITYGYTF.